Below are 12 T cell receptor beta chains sequenced from a single sample in a study of T cells in Graves' hyperthyroidism and ophthalmopathy. The TCR beta CDR3 regions underwent amplification using RNA transcripts as the source. The HTBI primer set drove a first-round RT-PCR of the TCR CDR3. TCRdb processed the multiplex PCR reads anew with MiXCR; each CDR3 protein has one entry. Of approximately 570,000 distinct CDR3 sequences detected, 15% to 20% appear once; the ten largest clones hold approximately 48%. Sequenced material: blood. The receptors originated from a man aged 35 to 55 with Graves' ophthalmopathy.

This rearrangement joins TRBV30 to TRBJ2-3, with D unclear. The CDR3 extends over 13 amino acids. Germline loops: CDR1 GTSNPN, CDR2 SVGIG (reference sequence). V was clipped by 0 bases and J by 7 bases, with 11 bases between them. CDR3 nucleotides: TGTGCCTGGAGTGTACTCGGTCAGCATACGCAGTATTTT. This codes for CAWSVLGQHTQYF. The variable domain in full, completed from reference TRBV30 and TRBJ2-3, reads SQTIHQWPATLVQPVGSPLSLECTVEGTSNPNLYWYRQAAGRGLQLLFYSVGIGQISSEVPQNLSASRPQDRQFILSSKKLLLSDSGFYLCAWSVLGQHTQYFGPGTRLTVL.

The chain recombines TRBV28 with TRBJ2-2, with TRBD1 identical over 10 bases. CDR3 length: 15 amino acids. The J segment lost 6 bases and the V segment lost 6 bases, leaving 7 bases of the junction unmatched. From germline, CDR1 is MDHEN and CDR2 SYDVKM. The CDR3 DNA follows: TGTGCCAGCAGGATTGACAGGGGGCAAGCCGGGGAGCTGTTTTTT. Its translation: CASRIDRGQAGELFF. Full variable domain (rest looked up from reference TRBV28 and TRBJ2-2): DVKVTQSSRYLVKRTGEKVFLECVQDMDHENMFWYRQDPGLGLRLIYFSYDVKMKEKGDIPEGYSVSREKKERFSLILESASTNQTSMYLCASRIDRGQAGELFFGEGSRLTVL.

This clonotype has just a few counts. V is TRBV5-1 and J is TRBJ1-4; D call uncertain. Germline V gives CDR1 SGHRS, CDR2 YFSETQ. This CDR3 spans 14 amino acids. The germline V and J ends were trimmed by 3 bases and 7 bases, with 13 bases remaining between them. CDR3 sequence reads: CASSSERGGEKLFF. Written as DNA, the CDR3 is TGCGCCAGCAGCTCCGAGCGGGGTGGTGAAAAACTGTTTTTT.

The sample holds a few counts of this clonotype. The CDR3 DNA follows: TGTGCCAGTAGTCTTCGTCGGGGGGGTGGAGATACGCAGTATTTT. It codes for CASSLRRGGGDTQYF. J is TRBJ2-3 and V is TRBV19, with 8 nucleotides matching TRBD2. This CDR3 has 15 amino acids. Germline CDR1 and CDR2: LNHDA and SQIVND (reference sequence). V dropped 5 bases and J dropped 5; count of bases not matched to a gene: 9.

This clonotype came up many times. V gene TRBV5-1 combines with J gene TRBJ2-3; D is possibly TRBD1 (6 bases). The V gene's germline CDR1 is SGHRS and CDR2 YFSETQ. With 3 bases removed from V and 2 bases from J, the gap between germline ends came to 10 bases. The CDR3 spans 14 residues. The CDR3 DNA reads TGCGCCAGCAGCTGGACAGATAACACAGATACGCAGTATTTT. It is translated as CASSWTDNTDTQYF.

There are many counts of this clonotype. The chain couples TRBV2 to TRBJ1-2; 7 bases match TRBD1. Germline lookup yields CDR1 SNHLY and CDR2 FYNNEI. V dropped 4 bases and J dropped 8; count of bases not matched to a gene: 7. The CDR3 sequence is 13 residues long. The DNA for the CDR3 is TGTGCCAGCAGTGCCCAGGGGGTCCGGGGCTACACCTTC. This gives the protein CASSAQGVRGYTF. The full variable domain, with the rest looked up from reference TRBV2 and TRBJ1-2, is EPEVTQTPSHQVTQMGQEVILRCVPISNHLYFYWYRQILGQKVEFLVSFYNNEISEKSEIFDDQFSVERPDGSNFTLKIRSTKLEDSAMYFCASSAQGVRGYTFGSGTRLTVV.

The chain uses TRBV6-2 or TRBV6-3 and TRBJ2-1; 7 nucleotides line up with TRBD2. V was clipped by 6 bases and J by 2 bases; unmatched bases: 10. This CDR3 is built from 16 residues. Germline loops: CDR1 MNHEY, CDR2 SVGEGT. CDR3 nucleotides: TGTGCCAGCAGCTCGAGAGCAGGGAGGGCCTACAATGAGCAGTTCTTC. Translating gives CASSSRAGRAYNEQFF.

This clonotype was counted at least ten times. The chain links TRBV20-1 to TRBJ2-3, with 10 bases fitting TRBD2. The length of the CDR3 is 18 residues. V dropped 3 bases and J dropped 6; count of bases not matched to a gene: 18. Germline CDR1 and CDR2: DFQATT and SNEGSKA (reference sequence). CDR3 bases: TGCAGTGCTAGTGGCTCCCAAGTTACTAGCGGGGCAGGGGATACGCAGTATTTT. Translating gives CSASGSQVTSGAGDTQYF.

This clonotype was seen more than once but under ten times. The chain uses TRBV6-2 or TRBV6-3 and TRBJ2-1; D gene ambiguous. The CDR3 is made up of 14 amino acids. The V end lost 1 base, the J end lost 5 bases, and 9 bases lay between the germline ends. Per the germline V gene, CDR1 is MNHEY and CDR2 is SVGEGT. CDR3 nucleotides: TGTGCCAGCAGTTACTTGGGTCGGAACAATGAGCAGTTCTTC. Translated, it gives CASSYLGRNNEQFF.

The rearrangement joins TRBV28 to TRBJ1-1; D gene unclear. Per germline, CDR1 MDHEN and CDR2 SYDVKM. CDR3 length equals 11 residues. Trimming shortened V by 7 bases and J by 7 bases, and 10 bases separated the two germline ends. CDR3 nucleotides: TGTGCCAGCACCCAGACCGTTGAAGCTTTCTTT. Translated: CASTQTVEAFF. Variable domain in full (rest from reference TRBV28 and TRBJ1-1): DVKVTQSSRYLVKRTGEKVFLECVQDMDHENMFWYRQDPGLGLRLIYFSYDVKMKEKGDIPEGYSVSREKKERFSLILESASTNQTSMYLCASTQTVEAFFGQGTRLTVV.

This chain connects TRBV6-1 to TRBJ2-5; possibly TRBD1 for D (6 bases). Germline CDR1 reads MNHNS; CDR2 reads SASEGT. The CDR3 totals 12 residues. V was pared by 0 bases and J by 11 bases, with 10 bases between. Here the CDR3 DNA reads TGTGCCAGCAGTGAAGCAGGGGGTTTTCAGTACTTC. Its translation is CASSEAGGFQYF.

This clonotype has at least ten counts. The J gene is TRBJ2-7, the V gene TRBV3-1; no firm D call. CDR3 length: 13 residues. The germline gives CDR1 LGHDT, CDR2 YNNKEL (reference sequence). The V and J ends lost 2 bases and 3 bases respectively, with 8 bases between them. This chain's CDR3 is CASSQMGGYEQYF. The CDR3 DNA is TGTGCCAGCAGCCAAATGGGCGGCTACGAGCAGTACTTC.